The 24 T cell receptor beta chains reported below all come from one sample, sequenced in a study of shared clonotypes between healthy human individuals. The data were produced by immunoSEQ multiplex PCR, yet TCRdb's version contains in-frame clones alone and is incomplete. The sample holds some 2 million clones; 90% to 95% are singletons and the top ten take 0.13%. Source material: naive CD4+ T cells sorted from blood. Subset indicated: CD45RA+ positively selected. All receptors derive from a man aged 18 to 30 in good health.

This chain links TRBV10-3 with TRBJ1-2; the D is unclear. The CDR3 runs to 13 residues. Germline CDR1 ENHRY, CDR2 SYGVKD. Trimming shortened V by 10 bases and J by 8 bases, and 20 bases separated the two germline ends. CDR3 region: CATRAGRPGGYTF. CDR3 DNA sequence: TGTGCCACCAGAGCCGGGCGTCCGGGGGGCTACACCTTC.

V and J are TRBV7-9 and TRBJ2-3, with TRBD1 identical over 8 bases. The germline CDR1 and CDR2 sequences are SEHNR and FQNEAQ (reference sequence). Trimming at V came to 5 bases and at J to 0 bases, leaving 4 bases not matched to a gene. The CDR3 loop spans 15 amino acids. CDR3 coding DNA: TGTGCCAGCAGCCAACGGACAGGGAGCACAGATACGCAGTATTTT. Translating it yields CASSQRTGSTDTQYF.

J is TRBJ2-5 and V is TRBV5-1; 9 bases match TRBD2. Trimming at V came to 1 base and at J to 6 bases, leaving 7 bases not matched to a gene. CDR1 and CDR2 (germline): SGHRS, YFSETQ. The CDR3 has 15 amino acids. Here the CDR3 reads CASSLITRGGQTQYF. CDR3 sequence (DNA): TGCGCCAGCAGCTTGATCACGCGGGGGGGTCAGACCCAGTACTTC.

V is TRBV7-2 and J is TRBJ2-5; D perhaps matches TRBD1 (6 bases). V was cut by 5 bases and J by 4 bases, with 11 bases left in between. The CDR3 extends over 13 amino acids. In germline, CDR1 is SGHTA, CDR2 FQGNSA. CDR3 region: CASSAGARETQYF. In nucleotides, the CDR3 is TGTGCCAGCAGCGCAGGGGCCAGAGAGACCCAGTACTTC.

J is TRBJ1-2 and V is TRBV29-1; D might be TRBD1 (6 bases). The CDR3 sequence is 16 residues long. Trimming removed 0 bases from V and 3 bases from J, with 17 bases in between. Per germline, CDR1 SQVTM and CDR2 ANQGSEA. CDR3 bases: TGCAGCGTTGAAGATCTTCCGGGGGCTCCTGACTATGGCTACACCTTC. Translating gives CSVEDLPGAPDYGYTF.

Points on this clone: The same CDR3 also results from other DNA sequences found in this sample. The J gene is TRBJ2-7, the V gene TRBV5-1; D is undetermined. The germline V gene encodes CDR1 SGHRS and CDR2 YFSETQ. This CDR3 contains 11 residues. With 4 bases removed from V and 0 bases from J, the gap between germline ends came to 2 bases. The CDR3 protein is CASSGSYEQYF. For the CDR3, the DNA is TGCGCCAGCAGCGGCTCCTACGAGCAGTACTTC.

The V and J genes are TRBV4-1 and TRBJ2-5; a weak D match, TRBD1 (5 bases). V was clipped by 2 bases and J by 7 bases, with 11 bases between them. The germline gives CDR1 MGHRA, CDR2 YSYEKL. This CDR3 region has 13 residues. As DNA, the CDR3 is TGCGCCAGCAGCCAAAGGATTAGGGGGACCCAGTACTTC. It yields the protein CASSQRIRGTQYF.

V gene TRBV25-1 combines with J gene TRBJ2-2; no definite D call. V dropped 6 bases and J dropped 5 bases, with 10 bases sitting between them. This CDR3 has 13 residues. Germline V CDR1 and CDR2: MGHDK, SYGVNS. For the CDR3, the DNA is TGTGCCAGCAGATCCCTTAGGACCGGGGAGCTGTTTTTT. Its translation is CASRSLRTGELFF.

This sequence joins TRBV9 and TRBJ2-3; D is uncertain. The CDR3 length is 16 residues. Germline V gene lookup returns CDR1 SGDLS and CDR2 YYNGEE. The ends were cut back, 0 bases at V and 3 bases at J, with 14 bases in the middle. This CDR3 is CASSVVGSTPTDTQYF. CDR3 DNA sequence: TGTGCCAGCAGCGTAGTCGGGTCTACCCCAACAGATACGCAGTATTTT.

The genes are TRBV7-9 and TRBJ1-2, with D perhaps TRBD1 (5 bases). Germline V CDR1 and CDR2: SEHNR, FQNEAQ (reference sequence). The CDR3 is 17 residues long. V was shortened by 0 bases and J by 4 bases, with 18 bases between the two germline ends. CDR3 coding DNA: TGTGCCAGCAGCTTAGCGTCGGGGCTTGGCGCCGTCTATGGCTACACCTTC. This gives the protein CASSLASGLGAVYGYTF.

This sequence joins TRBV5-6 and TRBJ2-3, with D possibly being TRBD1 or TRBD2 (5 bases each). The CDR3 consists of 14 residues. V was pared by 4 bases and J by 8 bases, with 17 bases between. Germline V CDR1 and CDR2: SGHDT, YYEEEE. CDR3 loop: CASSPTGKRGTQYF. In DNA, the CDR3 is TGTGCCAGCAGCCCTACAGGTAAACGGGGTACGCAGTATTTT.

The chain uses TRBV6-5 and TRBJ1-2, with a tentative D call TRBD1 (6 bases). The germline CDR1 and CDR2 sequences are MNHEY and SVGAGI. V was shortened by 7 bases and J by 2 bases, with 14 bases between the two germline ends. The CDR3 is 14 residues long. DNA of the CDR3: TGTGCCAGCACTAGGGCCAGGGGAAACTATGGCTACACCTTC. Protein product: CASTRARGNYGYTF.

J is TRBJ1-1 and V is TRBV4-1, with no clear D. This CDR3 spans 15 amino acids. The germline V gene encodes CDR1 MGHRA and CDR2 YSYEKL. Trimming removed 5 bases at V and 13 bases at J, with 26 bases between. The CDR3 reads CASSTRAVGLDPVFF. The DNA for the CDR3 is TGCGCCAGCAGCACTAGGGCGGTGGGCCTTGACCCGGTTTTCTTT.

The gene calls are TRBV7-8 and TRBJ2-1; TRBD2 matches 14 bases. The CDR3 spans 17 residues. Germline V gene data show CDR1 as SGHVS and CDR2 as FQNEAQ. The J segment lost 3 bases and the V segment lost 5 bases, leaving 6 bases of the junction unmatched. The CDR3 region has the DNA TGTGCCAGCAGCACCCAGGGACTAGCGGGGGTCTACAATGAGCAGTTCTTC. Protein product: CASSTQGLAGVYNEQFF.

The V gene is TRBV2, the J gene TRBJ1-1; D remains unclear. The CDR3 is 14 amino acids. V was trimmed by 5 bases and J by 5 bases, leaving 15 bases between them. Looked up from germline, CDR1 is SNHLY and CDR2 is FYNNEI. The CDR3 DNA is TGTGCCAGCAGTCCCTTGTCTGGAGAGACTGAAGCTTTCTTT. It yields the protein CASSPLSGETEAFF.

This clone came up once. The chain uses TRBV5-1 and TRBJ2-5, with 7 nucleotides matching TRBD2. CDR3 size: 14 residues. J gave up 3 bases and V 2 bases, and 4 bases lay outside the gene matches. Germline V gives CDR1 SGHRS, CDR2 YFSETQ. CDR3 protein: CASSFGGGEETQYF. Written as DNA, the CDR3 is TGCGCCAGCAGCTTTGGGGGAGGGGAAGAGACCCAGTACTTC. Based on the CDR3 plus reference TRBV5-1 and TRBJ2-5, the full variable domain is KAGVTQTPRYLIKTRGQQVTLSCSPISGHRSVSWYQQTPGQGLQFLFEYFSETQRNKGNFPGRFSGRQFSNSRSEMNVSTLELGDSALYLCASSFGGGEETQYFGPGTRLLVL.

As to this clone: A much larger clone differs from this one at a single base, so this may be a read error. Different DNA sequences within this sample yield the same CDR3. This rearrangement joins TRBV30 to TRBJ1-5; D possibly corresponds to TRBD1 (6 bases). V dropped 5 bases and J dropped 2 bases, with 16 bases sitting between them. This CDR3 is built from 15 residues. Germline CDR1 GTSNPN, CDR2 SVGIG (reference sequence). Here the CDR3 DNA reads TGTGCCTGGTCAAGAGGGGGAATAGGCAATCAGCCCCAGCATTTT. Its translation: CAWSRGGIGNQPQHF.

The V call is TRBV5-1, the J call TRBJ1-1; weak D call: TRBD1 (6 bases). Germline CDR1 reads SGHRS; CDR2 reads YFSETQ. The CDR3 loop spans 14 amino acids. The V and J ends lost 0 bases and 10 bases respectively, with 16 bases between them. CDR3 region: CASSLASGAGGAFF. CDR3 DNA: TGCGCCAGCAGCTTGGCCTCGGGGGCGGGCGGAGCTTTCTTT.

CDR3 amino acids: CASSFAPINNEQFF. The CDR3 nucleotides are TGTGCCAGCAGCTTTGCGCCGATTAACAATGAGCAGTTCTTC. V is TRBV5-6 and J is TRBJ2-1; D is unresolved. Germline V gives CDR1 SGHDT, CDR2 YYEEEE. Trimming shortened V by 2 bases and J by 5 bases, and 11 bases separated the two germline ends. The CDR3 consists of 14 residues.

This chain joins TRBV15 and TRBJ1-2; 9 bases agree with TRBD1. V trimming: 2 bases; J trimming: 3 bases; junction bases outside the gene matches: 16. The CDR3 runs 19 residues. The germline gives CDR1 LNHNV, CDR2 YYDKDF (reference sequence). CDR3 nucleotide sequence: TGTGCCACCAGCAGATTAAAGACAGGGGGAACAACAAAGGACTATGGCTACACCTTC. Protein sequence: CATSRLKTGGTTKDYGYTF.

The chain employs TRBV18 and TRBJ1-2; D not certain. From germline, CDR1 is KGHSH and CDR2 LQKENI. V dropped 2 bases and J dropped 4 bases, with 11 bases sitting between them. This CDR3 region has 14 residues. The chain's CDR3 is CASSPSRVFYGYTF. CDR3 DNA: TGTGCCAGCTCACCATCGAGGGTTTTCTATGGCTACACCTTC.

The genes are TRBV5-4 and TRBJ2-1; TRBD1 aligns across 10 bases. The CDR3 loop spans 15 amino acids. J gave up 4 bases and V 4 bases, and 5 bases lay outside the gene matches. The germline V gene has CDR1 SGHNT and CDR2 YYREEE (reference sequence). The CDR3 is CASSTPGQGYNEQFF. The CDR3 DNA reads TGTGCCAGCAGCACTCCGGGACAGGGGTACAATGAGCAGTTCTTC.

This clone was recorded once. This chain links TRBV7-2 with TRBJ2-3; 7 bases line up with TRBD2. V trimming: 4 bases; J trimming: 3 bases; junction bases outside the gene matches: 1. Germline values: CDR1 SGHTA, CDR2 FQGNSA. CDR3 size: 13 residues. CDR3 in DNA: TGTGCCAGCAGCTCTAGCGGTACAGATACGCAGTATTTT. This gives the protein CASSSSGTDTQYF. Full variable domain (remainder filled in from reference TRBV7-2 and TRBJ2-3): GAGVSQSPSNKVTEKGKDVELRCDPISGHTALYWYRQSLGQGLEFLIYFQGNSAPDKSGLPSDRFSAERTGGSVSTLTIQRTQQEDSAVYLCASSSSGTDTQYFGPGTRLTVL.

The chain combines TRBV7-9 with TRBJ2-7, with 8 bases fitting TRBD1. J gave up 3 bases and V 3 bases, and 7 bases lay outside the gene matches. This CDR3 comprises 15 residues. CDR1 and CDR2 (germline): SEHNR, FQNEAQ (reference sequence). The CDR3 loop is CASSLGGQAFYEQYF. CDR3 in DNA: TGTGCCAGCAGCTTGGGGGGACAGGCGTTCTACGAGCAGTACTTC.